A single sample gave rise to the 22 T cell receptor beta chains below, sequenced in a study of shared T cell receptors in the human thymus. Using immunoSEQ multiplex PCR, the repertoire was profiled, and TCRdb retains in-frame clones only, with some absent. The data contain hundreds of thousands of clones, 70% to 90% of them singletons. The same specimen was also included in a second study, on human thymus T cells.

Sequenced sample: thymocytes. The receptors originated from a girl in the first two years of life with a congenital heart defect.

The chain joins TRBV28 to TRBJ1-1; tentative D call: TRBD1 (5 bases). This CDR3 contains 14 residues. In germline, CDR1 is MDHEN, CDR2 SYDVKM. Deletions cut 1 base from V and 2 bases from J, with 8 bases between. CDR3 DNA: TGTGCCAGCAGTTTATCGGGGGTCAACACTGAAGCTTTCTTT. Its protein product is CASSLSGVNTEAFF.

This clone was seen more than once but under ten times. The genes are TRBV11-2 and TRBJ1-6; tentative D call: TRBD1 (6 bases). The CDR3 covers 17 residues. With 5 bases removed from V and 4 bases from J, the gap between germline ends came to 18 bases. The germline CDR1 and CDR2 sequences are SGHAT and FQNNGV. Here the CDR3 DNA reads TGTGCCAGCAGCCCCCACGGGGGGGGCCCGTATAATTCACCCCTCCACTTT. Its translation: CASSPHGGGPYNSPLHF.

The gene calls are TRBV5-4 and TRBJ1-2; no definite D call. V was trimmed by 1 base and J by 12 bases, leaving 16 bases between them. The CDR3 totals 13 residues. The germline V gene has CDR1 SGHNT and CDR2 YYREEE (reference sequence). The CDR3 protein is CASSLRTTRLNTF. DNA of the CDR3: TGTGCCAGCAGCTTGAGAACGACCAGGCTAAACACCTTC.

The chain combines TRBV7-2 with TRBJ2-7, with 7 bases aligning to TRBD1. Germline V gene data show CDR1 as SGHTA and CDR2 as FQGNSA. The trim removed 2 bases at V and 3 bases at J, leaving 16 bases unmatched. CDR3 length: 18 residues. The chain's CDR3 is CASSLTPGQRFFNYEQYF. In DNA form, the CDR3 reads TGTGCCAGCAGCTTAACCCCGGGACAGCGCTTCTTCAACTACGAGCAGTACTTC.

This clone was recorded only once. V gene TRBV10-3 combines with J gene TRBJ1-2; no firm D call. The CDR3 is made up of 20 amino acids. The V end lost 6 bases, the J end lost 7 bases, and 36 bases lay between the germline ends. In germline, CDR1 is ENHRY, CDR2 SYGVKD. CDR3 sequence (DNA): TGTGCCATCAGGAGCTTTGAGAGGGATCCAGTTCTACGCGTATCATCTGGCTACACCTTC. Translation: CAIRSFERDPVLRVSSGYTF.

The count of this clone is one. The J gene is TRBJ1-2, the V gene TRBV27; 8 bases map to TRBD1. Per germline, CDR1 MNHEY and CDR2 SMNVEV (reference sequence). V was pared by 6 bases and J by 4 bases, with 4 bases of the junction left unmatched. The CDR3 is made up of 13 amino acids. The CDR3 coding sequence is TGTGCCAGCAGCGGACAGGGACTCTATGGCTACACCTTC. It codes for CASSGQGLYGYTF.

The gene calls are TRBV2 and TRBJ2-7, with 9 bases identical to TRBD1. V was clipped by 6 bases and J by 4 bases; unmatched bases: 10. The germline CDR1 and CDR2 sequences are SNHLY and FYNNEI. The CDR3 spans 15 residues. In nucleotides, the CDR3 is TGTGCCAGCAGCGCCCCCGGGACAGGGTGGTACGAGCAGTACTTC. Protein sequence: CASSAPGTGWYEQYF.

DNA for the CDR3: TGTGCCAGCAGTTTCCCTCGAGGGACTAATGAAAAACTGTTTTTT. Its translation is CASSFPRGTNEKLFF. The chain uses TRBV27 and TRBJ1-4, with D unresolved. Trimming cost V 3 bases and J 2 bases, with 10 bases left between them. Germline-derived CDR1 and CDR2 are MNHEY and SMNVEV (reference sequence). The CDR3 consists of 15 residues.

The V gene is TRBV2, the J gene TRBJ1-5, with D tentatively TRBD1 (5 bases). Germline V CDR1 and CDR2: SNHLY, FYNNEI. There are 16 residues in the CDR3. Trimming pared 8 bases from V and 7 bases from J, leaving 24 bases between. The CDR3 here is CASSFSGWGRRQPQHF. DNA for the CDR3: TGTGCCAGCTCATTCTCCGGTTGGGGCCGGCGACAGCCCCAGCATTTT.

V gene TRBV28 combines with J gene TRBJ1-5; 8 positions match TRBD1. In germline, CDR1 is MDHEN, CDR2 SYDVKM. The ends lost 6 bases at V and 7 bases at J; junction bases unmatched: 8. CDR3 length: 14 amino acids. This CDR3 reads CASRFPGGRQPQHF. The CDR3 DNA sequence: TGTGCCAGCAGGTTCCCAGGGGGCAGGCAGCCCCAGCATTTT. Supplemented by reference TRBV28 and TRBJ1-5, the full variable domain reads DVKVTQSSRYLVKRTGEKVFLECVQDMDHENMFWYRQDPGLGLRLIYFSYDVKMKEKGDIPEGYSVSREKKERFSLILESASTNQTSMYLCASRFPGGRQPQHFGDGTRLSIL.

The V and J genes are TRBV7-9 and TRBJ1-4; D gene ambiguous. CDR1 and CDR2 from the germline V gene are SEHNR and FQNEAQ (reference sequence). The germline V and J ends were trimmed by 1 base and 0 bases, with 12 bases remaining between them. This CDR3 is 17 amino acids long. This CDR3 is CASSLEEVPATNEKLFF. DNA of the CDR3: TGTGCCAGCAGCTTAGAGGAGGTCCCCGCAACTAATGAAAAACTGTTTTTT.

This rearrangement joins TRBV4-1 to TRBJ2-7; possible D gene TRBD1, 6 bases. Germline V gene lookup returns CDR1 MGHRA and CDR2 YSYEKL. This CDR3 region has 17 residues. Trimming stripped 1 base from V and 6 bases from J, with 22 bases between. In nucleotides, the CDR3 is TGCGCCAGCAGCCAAGTGAGGCAGGGGCCCTCTAGGGTCGAGCAGTACTTC. Residues: CASSQVRQGPSRVEQYF.

This chain's CDR3 is CASSFGGRRNTEAFF. Written as DNA, the CDR3 is TGTGCCAGCAGTTTCGGGGGGCGGAGGAACACTGAAGCTTTCTTT. The chain is built from TRBV27 and TRBJ1-1; TRBD1 might be the D (6 bases). CDR1 MNHEY and CDR2 SMNVEV come from the germline V gene (reference sequence). Trimming stripped 3 bases from V and 1 base from J, with 12 bases between. This CDR3 has 15 residues.

CDR3 in DNA: TGTGCCAGCAGCCAAGATGCGCGCGAATTAATGGAGCCTGGGAGGACTGAAGCTTTCTTT. Translated: CASSQDARELMEPGRTEAFF. The genes are TRBV4-2 and TRBJ1-1; D uncertain. Germline values: CDR1 LGHNA, CDR2 YNFKEQ. CDR3 length: 20 amino acids. The V end lost 0 bases, the J end lost 5 bases, and 28 bases lay between the germline ends.

Only a few counts were recorded for this clone. V usage is TRBV28 and J usage is TRBJ1-5; a possible D gene is TRBD1 (5 bases). This CDR3 contains 13 residues. Per germline, CDR1 MDHEN and CDR2 SYDVKM. V lost 6 bases, J lost 5 bases, and 11 bases lay in between. CDR3 protein: CASREEGHQPQHF. CDR3 sequence (DNA): TGTGCCAGCAGGGAGGAGGGGCATCAGCCCCAGCATTTT.

The V and J genes are TRBV2 and TRBJ2-7; D might be TRBD1 (6 bases). The CDR3 spans 14 residues. Looked up from germline, CDR1 is SNHLY and CDR2 is FYNNEI. V lost 4 bases, J lost 6 bases, and 16 bases lay in between. The CDR3 bases are TGTGCCAGCAGTGCAAACAGGGATCGGTTCGAGCAGTACTTC. Protein sequence: CASSANRDRFEQYF.

The rearrangement links TRBV19 to TRBJ1-3; 9 nucleotides line up with TRBD1. The CDR3 loop spans 18 amino acids. V dropped 2 bases and J dropped 0; count of bases not matched to a gene: 8. Germline CDR1 is LNHDA and CDR2 is SQIVND (reference sequence). CDR3 residues: CASSILATGGSSGNTIYF. CDR3 nucleotide sequence: TGTGCCAGTAGTATACTGGCGACAGGGGGAAGCTCTGGAAACACCATATATTTT.

V gene TRBV7-9 combines with J gene TRBJ2-2, with 8 bases aligning to TRBD1. CDR1 and CDR2 from the germline V gene are SEHNR and FQNEAQ (reference sequence). The CDR3 runs 17 residues. Trimming took 5 bases from V and 1 from J; bases not matched to a gene: 9. The chain's CDR3 is CASSLSGRGRNTGELFF. The CDR3 DNA reads TGTGCCAGCAGCCTCAGTGGCAGGGGGCGGAACACCGGGGAGCTGTTTTTT.

This chain connects TRBV7-8 to TRBJ2-5; no clear D gene. CDR1 and CDR2 from the germline V gene are SGHVS and FQNEAQ. Trimming took 5 bases from V and 7 from J, leaving 8 bases between them. CDR3 length: 11 residues. The CDR3 is CASSPERTQYF. DNA of the CDR3: TGTGCCAGCAGCCCGGAGCGGACCCAGTACTTC.

V gene TRBV7-4 combines with J gene TRBJ1-2; D may be TRBD1 (5 bases). This CDR3 is 11 amino acids long. Germline V CDR1 and CDR2: SGHVT, SQSDAQ. V lost 9 bases and J lost 7, with 12 bases in between. As DNA, the CDR3 is TGTGCCAGGTTAGGGGATTCTGGCTACACCTTC. It is translated as CARLGDSGYTF.

The chain couples TRBV13 to TRBJ2-3, with D possibly matching TRBD2 (6 bases). The CDR3 spans 15 residues. CDR1 and CDR2 from the germline V gene are PRHDT and FYEKMQ (reference sequence). V lost 4 bases and J 3 bases, leaving 14 bases between the germline ends. The CDR3 loop reads CASSSGGRRTDTQYF. In DNA, the CDR3 is TGTGCCAGCAGCTCTGGAGGGAGACGTACAGATACGCAGTATTTT.

This clone was observed a few times. The chain recombines TRBV4-1 with TRBJ1-2; possibly TRBD1 for D (6 bases). The germline V gene encodes CDR1 MGHRA and CDR2 YSYEKL. The CDR3 consists of 15 residues. The V end lost 3 bases, the J end lost 7 bases, and 18 bases lay between the germline ends. CDR3 coding DNA: TGCGCCAGCAGCCATCTCAGGACAGTCCTGAGTGGCTACACCTTC. Its protein is CASSHLRTVLSGYTF.